This T cell receptor beta chain was retrieved from a study of blood T cell repertoires in COVID-19. On the study more broadly: Specimens from acute and convalescent COVID-19 originated in the United States, Italy and Spain. From T cells, B-cell-depleted T cells, or PBMCs came the material, which was cDNA or gDNA.

Per the authors' pipeline: Amplified reference gene primers provided the basis for estimating nucleated cell counts. Assay: immunoSEQ multiplex PCR; the TCRdb copy retains only in-frame clones and omits some. The V and J calls and clone size are taken from that table; D and trimming were inferred from the DNA. The sample consists of 75,000 to 100,000 clones, roughly 80% of them appearing once. The CDR3 covers 13 residues. Germline CDR1 SNHLY, CDR2 FYNNEI. The V gene lost 7 bases and the J gene lost 4 bases, with 14 bases spanning the gap. Material: peripheral blood. The rearrangement joins TRBV2 to TRBJ2-7, with D uncertain. The sequence was obtained from a woman at least 80 years old with acute or convalescent COVID-19. CDR3 sequence reads: CASNPLYGYEQYF. The CDR3 coding sequence is TGTGCCAGCAACCCATTATACGGGTACGAGCAGTACTTC.